The TCR beta chain described here comes from a study of shared clonotypes between healthy human individuals. The germline V and J ends were trimmed by 2 bases and 4 bases, with 1 base remaining between them. Germline assignment: CDR1 SGHNT and CDR2 YYREEE (reference sequence). This CDR3 region has 11 residues. Comment on this clone: This sequence may be a read error, since a much larger clone differs from it by one base. The same CDR3 is also encoded by other DNA sequences in this sample.

Healthy HIV-negative adults without recent acute infections or vaccinations served as donors. Adult Caucasians living in Nashville, Tennessee made up all of the donors. Produced via immunoSEQ multiplex PCR; TCRdb's table is partial and in-frame only. In the table there are under 750,000 clones, around 70% of which are singletons. Sequencing was performed on memory CD4+ T cells sorted from blood. Subset noted: CD45RA-negative fraction. The sequence was collected from a young woman in good health. The rearrangement joins TRBV5-4 to TRBJ2-1; D remains unclear. The CDR3 region has the DNA TGTGCCAGCAGCTTATACAATGAGCAGTTCTTC. Encoded protein: CASSLYNEQFF.